This entry lists 26 T cell receptor beta chains sequenced from one sample in a study of blood T cell repertoires in COVID-19. Assay used: immunoSEQ multiplex PCR; TCRdb lists only in-frame clones, some missing. The sample lists 150,000 or so clones, around four fifths seen once, with around 5% in the top ten. The material sequenced was PBMCs or T cells enriched from blood (not recorded which). These receptor sequences come from a man in his sixties or seventies who had been exposed to COVID-19.

This chain uses TRBV6-1 with TRBJ2-7, with D possibly TRBD1 on 6 matching bases. CDR1 is MNHNS, CDR2 SASEGT, per germline. The V and J ends lost 2 bases and 4 bases respectively, with 12 bases between them. The CDR3 is made up of 14 amino acids. The CDR3 protein is CASSENGQFYEQYF. CDR3 in DNA: TGTGCCAGCAGTGAAAACGGACAGTTTTACGAGCAGTACTTC.

The chain combines TRBV6-5 with TRBJ1-5, with 8 bases fitting TRBD1. The CDR3 is 12 residues long. Germline values: CDR1 MNHEY, CDR2 SVGAGI. V trimming: 6 bases; J trimming: 5 bases; junction bases outside the gene matches: 0. CDR3 region: CASRTGDQPQHF. CDR3 DNA sequence: TGTGCCAGCAGGACAGGGGATCAGCCCCAGCATTTT.

CDR3 sequence: CASSGGVEKLFF. CDR3 sequence (DNA): TGTGCCAGCAGTGGGGGGGTGGAGAAACTGTTTTTT. The chain uses TRBV2 and TRBJ1-4, with a weak D call TRBD1 (5 bases). CDR1 is SNHLY, CDR2 FYNNEI, per germline. The CDR3 runs to 12 residues. Trimming cost V 4 bases and J 11 bases, with 11 bases left between them.

This chain joins TRBV6-2 or TRBV6-3 and TRBJ1-5; possibly TRBD1 for D (6 bases). Trimming pared 5 bases from V and 7 bases from J, leaving 15 bases between. The CDR3 is 14 residues long. The germline V gene has CDR1 MNHEY and CDR2 SVGEGT. The CDR3 DNA reads TGTGCCAGCAGTCAGAATAACAGGGACCAGCCCCAGCATTTT. The encoded protein is CASSQNNRDQPQHF.

The count of this clone is one. The rearrangement links TRBV6-5 to TRBJ1-5, with 8 bases matching TRBD1. Trimming removed 4 bases from V and 6 bases from J; junction bases left unmatched: 11. Germline V lookup: CDR1 MNHEY, CDR2 SVGAGI. This CDR3 contains 16 residues. CDR3: CASSSTTGAQGQPQHF. The CDR3 region has the DNA TGTGCCAGCAGTTCGACGACAGGGGCGCAGGGTCAGCCCCAGCATTTT.

J is TRBJ2-2 and V is TRBV21-1; the D call of TRBD2 is as the table states it, not checked on the DNA. TRBV21-1 is reported as a pseudogene. This CDR3 has 13 amino acids. CDR3 region: CASSGETTGELFF. The CDR3 coding sequence is TGTGCCAGCAGTGGGGAGACGACCGGGGAGCTGTTTTTT.

This clone has more than one count but fewer than ten. The chain carries TRBV19 and TRBJ1-4; D not certain. This CDR3 contains 14 residues. CDR1 LNHDA and CDR2 SQIVND come from the germline V gene (reference sequence). V dropped 2 bases and J dropped 10 bases, with 14 bases sitting between them. This CDR3 is CASSIFPGPPKLFF. Here the CDR3 DNA reads TGTGCCAGTAGTATATTTCCAGGCCCACCAAAACTGTTTTTT.

The chain combines TRBV19 with TRBJ1-2, with a tentative D call TRBD1 (5 bases). Germline V gives CDR1 LNHDA, CDR2 SQIVND (reference sequence). The CDR3 is made up of 14 amino acids. V lost 5 bases and J lost 4, with 14 bases in between. The CDR3 nucleotides read TGTGCCAGTAGTCGGCAGGGCTGGGGCTATGGCTACACCTTC. Encoded protein: CASSRQGWGYGYTF.

CDR3 in amino acids: CASSLVAGGRNEQFF. CDR3 sequence (DNA): TGTGCCAGCAGCTTAGTCGCGGGGGGGCGCAATGAGCAGTTCTTC. J is TRBJ2-1 and V is TRBV7-2, with TRBD2 matching 9 bases. V lost 1 base and J lost 6; bases outside the gene matches: 4. This CDR3 has 15 amino acids. Germline assignment: CDR1 SGHTA and CDR2 FQGNSA.

The chain has TRBV19 and TRBJ2-5, with 10 bases identical to TRBD2. Looked up from germline, CDR1 is LNHDA and CDR2 is SQIVND (reference sequence). The CDR3 covers 15 residues. V trimming: 5 bases; J trimming: 4 bases; junction bases outside the gene matches: 7. The CDR3 is CASSVALAGAETQYF. The CDR3 DNA follows: TGTGCCAGTAGTGTAGCGCTAGCGGGAGCAGAGACCCAGTACTTC.

This clone was seen a single time. This chain joins TRBV5-4 and TRBJ2-1; no reliable D call. Germline V gene sequence: CDR1 SGHNT, CDR2 YYREEE (reference sequence). V was cut by 4 bases and J by 0 bases, with 14 bases left in between. The CDR3 is 16 residues long. The CDR3 protein is CASSPTGSASYNEQFF. The CDR3 region has the DNA TGTGCCAGCAGCCCGACCGGGTCTGCCTCCTACAATGAGCAGTTCTTC.

This clone was observed a handful of times. CDR3 sequence reads: CASSEQGGNTEAFF. The CDR3 DNA reads TGTGCCAGCAGTGAACAGGGGGGAAACACTGAAGCTTTCTTT. The gene calls are TRBV6-1 and TRBJ1-1, with TRBD1 matching over 7 bases. The CDR3 extends over 14 amino acids. Germline lookup yields CDR1 MNHNS and CDR2 SASEGT. Trimming at V came to 2 bases and at J to 2 bases, leaving 2 bases not matched to a gene.

The CDR3 loop is CASSPGTGVTGELFF. In nucleotides, the CDR3 is TGTGCCAGCAGCCCAGGGACAGGGGTCACCGGGGAGCTGTTTTTT. This sequence joins TRBV6-5 and TRBJ2-2; TRBD1 agrees at 10 bases. There are 15 residues in the CDR3. Per the germline V gene, CDR1 is MNHEY and CDR2 is SVGAGI. V shed 6 bases, J shed 4 bases, and the junction held 5 bases outside the gene matches.

The chain has TRBV9 and TRBJ1-2; perhaps TRBD1 as D (5 bases). CDR3 size: 14 residues. Germline V gene sequence: CDR1 SGDLS, CDR2 YYNGEE. With 4 bases removed from V and 4 bases from J, the gap between germline ends came to 14 bases. The CDR3 nucleotides are TGTGCCAGCAGCCCAGCAAAGGGGCTCTATGGCTACACCTTC. Encoded protein: CASSPAKGLYGYTF.

DNA of the CDR3: TGTGCCAGCAGTGAAGCGCTAGGACAGTCTGATGAGCAGTTCTTC. Its translation: CASSEALGQSDEQFF. The rearrangement uses TRBV6-1 and TRBJ2-1, with D perhaps TRBD1 (6 bases). V was clipped by 0 bases and J by 8 bases, with 14 bases between them. CDR3 length: 15 residues. Germline V CDR1 and CDR2: MNHNS, SASEGT.

This sequence joins TRBV18 and TRBJ1-1; D may be TRBD1 (6 bases). V lost 4 bases, J lost 2 bases, and 17 bases lay in between. The CDR3 spans 16 residues. Germline CDR1 and CDR2: KGHSH and LQKENI. Here the CDR3 DNA reads TGTGCCAGCTCACAAGGGGGGGGGCAGACAAACACTGAAGCTTTCTTT. This gives the protein CASSQGGGQTNTEAFF. Full variable domain (rest looked up from reference TRBV18 and TRBJ1-1): NAGVMQNPRHLVRRRGQEARLRCSPMKGHSHVYWYRQLPEEGLKFMVYLQKENIIDESGMPKERFSAEFPKEGPSILRIQQVVRGDSAAYFCASSQGGGQTNTEAFFGQGTRLTVV.

This clone turned up a few times. CDR3 residues: CASSPGQGEKLFF. CDR3 nucleotides: TGTGCCAGCAGTCCGGGACAGGGTGAAAAACTGTTTTTT. The gene calls are TRBV6-5 and TRBJ1-4, with 9 bases lining up with TRBD1. Germline V CDR1 and CDR2: MNHEY, SVGAGI. The CDR3 loop spans 13 amino acids. The trim removed 5 bases at V and 7 bases at J, leaving 2 bases unmatched.

This sequence joins TRBV21-1 and TRBJ1-2; the listed D gene, TRBD1, was not tested against the DNA. TRBV21-1 is a pseudogene locus. The CDR3 length is 16 residues. For the CDR3, the DNA is TGTGCCAGCAGCAAATTTCAAGGACAGTCTAACTATGGCTACACCTTC. It specifies CASSKFQGQSNYGYTF.

V and J are TRBV19 and TRBJ1-3, with D hard to call. CDR3 size: 16 residues. With 3 bases removed from V and 0 bases from J, the gap between germline ends came to 12 bases. Germline V CDR1 and CDR2: LNHDA, SQIVND (reference sequence). The CDR3 sequence: CASSIEDSSSGNTIYF. The DNA of the CDR3 is TGTGCCAGTAGTATTGAGGACTCGAGCTCTGGAAACACCATATATTTT.

The chain combines TRBV3-1 (or the pseudogene TRBV3-2) with TRBJ2-7; TRBD1 agrees at 7 bases. The trim removed 1 base at V and 0 bases at J, leaving 9 bases unmatched. The germline V gene has CDR1 LGHDT and CDR2 YNNKEL (reference sequence). The CDR3 is 17 residues long. The CDR3 nucleotides read TGTGCCAGCAGCCAAGGAAGAGACAGGGTGATCTCCTACGAGCAGTACTTC. Its protein product is CASSQGRDRVISYEQYF.

This chain links TRBV5-8 with TRBJ1-1, with TRBD1 as a possible D gene (5 bases). The CDR3 has 14 amino acids. Germline CDR1 is SGHTS and CDR2 is YDEGEE. Trimming stripped 5 bases from V and 4 bases from J, with 15 bases between. The CDR3 is CASRSQGRGTEAFF. CDR3 nucleotide sequence: TGTGCCAGCAGATCTCAGGGAAGGGGCACTGAAGCTTTCTTT.

This sequence joins TRBV12-3 or TRBV12-4 and TRBJ2-7; D is possibly TRBD2 (7 bases). The CDR3 consists of 11 residues. The V end was cut by 7 bases, the J end by 7 bases, with 11 bases between. The CDR3 protein is CASTRGGEQYF. DNA of the CDR3: TGTGCCAGCACGAGGGGGGGGGAGCAGTACTTC.

This CDR3 is CASRSEGSGRGYEQYF. The CDR3 nucleotides are TGTGCCAGCAGATCCGAGGGTAGCGGGAGAGGGTACGAGCAGTACTTC. V is TRBV28 and J is TRBJ2-7, with 9 bases aligning to TRBD2. The V and J ends lost 6 bases and 4 bases, in that order; junction bases with no gene match: 13. This CDR3 has 16 residues. The germline CDR1 and CDR2 sequences are MDHEN and SYDVKM.

The gene calls are TRBV2 and TRBJ2-5; TRBD2 matches 11 bases. The CDR3 extends over 13 amino acids. CDR1 and CDR2 from the germline V gene are SNHLY and FYNNEI. V was pared by 10 bases and J by 10 bases, with 11 bases of the junction left unmatched. The CDR3 here is CATVRLAGRDQYF. DNA of the CDR3: TGTGCCACCGTACGACTAGCGGGGCGGGACCAGTACTTC.

The J gene is TRBJ2-3, the V gene TRBV7-8; 11 bases match TRBD2. Germline V lookup: CDR1 SGHVS, CDR2 FQNEAQ. The CDR3 runs to 16 residues. V dropped 3 bases and J dropped 7; count of bases not matched to a gene: 9. The CDR3 sequence is CASSFSGRAGMNTQYF. CDR3 DNA: TGTGCCAGCAGCTTTAGCGGGAGGGCCGGGATGAATACGCAGTATTTT.

This rearrangement joins TRBV6-5 to TRBJ1-3; 8 bases align to TRBD1. Germline CDR1 MNHEY, CDR2 SVGAGI. The CDR3 length is 15 residues. The ends lost 8 bases at V and 2 bases at J; junction bases unmatched: 8. The CDR3 here is CASLMDRAPGNTIYF. Here the CDR3 DNA reads TGTGCCAGCTTGATGGACAGGGCGCCTGGAAACACCATATATTTT.